The sample holds many counts of the clone carrying this TCR beta chain. The antigen remains unidentified. This sample was taken from a study of neurological immune-mediated disorders. Findings and caveats of the study: According to phylogenetic grouping, one related-CDR3 cluster, a possible signature, contained the repertoires of 18 of 34 multiple sclerosis patients.

With 4 bases removed from V and 4 bases from J, the gap between germline ends came to 14 bases. CDR1 and CDR2 from the germline V gene are LNHDA and SQIVND (reference sequence). This CDR3 contains 14 residues. With 10-nucleotide random UMIs included, cDNA was synthesized by 5'RACE. Using its own MiXCR run on the 5' RACE reads, TCRdb lists one record per CDR3 protein. The sample consists of around 55,000 distinct CDR3 sequences, under 4.5% of them appearing once. The J gene is TRBJ2-7, the V gene TRBV19; the D gene could be TRBD1 or TRBD2 (5 bases each). The sample comprised CD4+ T cells from blood. The TCR was taken from a woman aged 40 to 55 with multiple sclerosis. DNA for the CDR3: TGTGCCAGTAGTACCCCGGGACGGGAATACGAGCAGTACTTC. Its translation is CASSTPGREYEQYF. Complete variable domain (other parts from reference TRBV19 and TRBJ2-7): DGGITQSPKYLFRKEGQNVTLSCEQNLNHDAMYWYRQDPGQGLRLIYYSQIVNDFQKGDIAEGYSVSREKKESFPLTVTSAQKNPTAFYLCASSTPGREYEQYFGPGTRLTVT.